A single sample is the source of the 29 T cell receptor beta chains below, sequenced in a study of T cells in Graves' hyperthyroidism and ophthalmopathy. The source material, RNA transcripts, was used to amplify TCR beta CDR3 regions. Initially, a first-round RT-PCR of the TCR CDR3 employed the HTBI primer set. TCRdb re-derived calls from the multiplex PCR reads in MiXCR, one entry per CDR3 protein. The sample contains about 290,000 distinct CDR3 sequences, about 15% of which appear only once. The sample taken for sequencing was blood. Receptor source: a man aged 30-40 years with Graves' hyperthyroidism.

The chain uses TRBV29-1 and TRBJ1-5, with D perhaps matching TRBD1 (5 bases). This CDR3 is 14 amino acids long. From germline, CDR1 is SQVTM and CDR2 ANQGSEA. Trimming stripped 6 bases from V and 1 base from J, with 13 bases between. The CDR3 bases are TGCAGCGTACGAACGACAGACAGCAATCAGCCCCAGCATTTT. It is translated as CSVRTTDSNQPQHF.

The sample holds a few counts of this clonotype. An end of the junction does not agree with germline; a read error may underlie this. V and J are TRBV2 and TRBJ2-7; 7 nucleotides align to TRBD1. CDR1 and CDR2 (germline): SNHLY, FYNNEI. The CDR3 runs 15 residues. The CDR3 sequence is CASREAGTAVFEQYF. CDR3 in DNA: TGTGCCAGCAGGGAAGCCGGGACAGCTGTTTTTGAGCAGTACTTC.

The J gene is TRBJ2-5, the V gene TRBV5-1; 10 nucleotides match TRBD2. Per the germline V gene, CDR1 is SGHRS and CDR2 is YFSETQ. This CDR3 region has 16 residues. After removal of 5 bases from V and 4 bases from J, the junction contained 11 bases not matched to a gene. CDR3 sequence: CASSPIPSGSLETQYF. The CDR3 DNA is TGCGCCAGCAGTCCCATCCCTAGCGGGAGTTTAGAGACCCAGTACTTC.

The chain carries TRBV7-6 and TRBJ1-2; the match to TRBD1 covers 8 bases. V shed 5 bases and J 4 bases; nucleotides not matched to a gene: 15. Germline V gene data show CDR1 as SGHVS and CDR2 as FNYEAQ. CDR3 length: 17 residues. In DNA form, the CDR3 reads TGTGCCAGCAGCCCGTCAGGGGGCGGCGGGGCTTCCTATGGCTACACCTTC. As protein: CASSPSGGGGASYGYTF.

This clonotype was observed many times. The rearrangement uses TRBV6-5 and TRBJ1-1; D is undetermined. Germline CDR1 reads MNHEY; CDR2 reads SVGAGI. Between the trimmed V and J ends, which lost 0 bases and 5 bases, there was a span of 1 base. This CDR3 is built from 11 residues. The CDR3 reads CASSYSTEAFF. Written as DNA, the CDR3 is TGTGCCAGCAGTTACTCAACTGAAGCTTTCTTT.

The chain is built from TRBV6-5 and TRBJ1-3, with D possibly being TRBD1 (6 bases). This CDR3 contains 15 residues. Trimming removed 2 bases at V and 3 bases at J, with 11 bases between. CDR1 is MNHEY and CDR2 is SVGAGI in the germline V gene. The CDR3 here is CASSYGEGVGNTIYF. CDR3 coding DNA: TGTGCCAGCAGTTACGGGGAGGGGGTTGGAAACACCATATATTTT.

In its sample, this clonotype was seen many times. The chain uses TRBV7-3 and TRBJ2-1; 7 nucleotides match TRBD2. V lost 2 bases, J lost 2 bases, and 3 bases stayed unmatched. The germline CDR1 and CDR2 sequences are SGHTA and FQGTGA. The CDR3 has 15 residues. CDR3 bases: TGTGCCAGCAGCTTACGCGGACTAGCCTACAATGAGCAGTTCTTC. Its protein product is CASSLRGLAYNEQFF. Supplemented by reference TRBV7-3 and TRBJ2-1, the full variable domain reads GAGVSQTPSNKVTEKGKYVELRCDPISGHTALYWYRQSLGQGPEFLIYFQGTGAADDSGLPNDRFFAVRPEGSVSTLKIQRTERGDSAVYLCASSLRGLAYNEQFFGPGTRLTVL.

This clonotype was seen a handful of times. A junction end diverges from the germline sequence, so it may reflect a read error. This chain uses TRBV3-1 with TRBJ2-7; D is uncertain. The germline CDR1 and CDR2 sequences are LGHDT and YNNKEL (reference sequence). This CDR3 has 14 residues. This CDR3 is CASNQGYGSYEQYF. DNA of the CDR3: TGTGCCAGCAACCAAGGGTACGGGTCCTACGAGCAGTACTTC.

This clonotype was picked up many times. The chain recombines TRBV7-9 with TRBJ2-7; the D gene is possibly TRBD1 (5 bases). Per the germline V gene, CDR1 is SEHNR and CDR2 is FQNEAQ (reference sequence). This CDR3 contains 15 residues. V lost 4 bases and J lost 0, with 13 bases in between. The CDR3 sequence is CASSSAGLSSYEQYF. CDR3 DNA sequence: TGTGCCAGCAGCTCCGCAGGGTTAAGCTCCTACGAGCAGTACTTC.

This clonotype has just a few counts. J is TRBJ2-1 and V is TRBV20-1, with TRBD2 matching 12 bases. This CDR3 region has 17 residues. CDR1 and CDR2 (germline): DFQATT, SNEGSKA (reference sequence). The V and J ends lost 5 bases and 4 bases, in that order; junction bases with no gene match: 12. The CDR3, as DNA: TGCAGTGCTCCCGGGAGGCTAGCGGGAGGGCCTTACAATGAGCAGTTCTTC. This translates into CSAPGRLAGGPYNEQFF.

This clonotype came up many times. The CDR3 sequence: CASMGGAGNTGELFF. The CDR3 DNA follows: TGTGCCAGCATGGGGGGCGCGGGGAACACCGGGGAGCTGTTTTTT. The chain links TRBV28 to TRBJ2-2; possibly TRBD1 or TRBD2 for D (6 bases each). CDR3 length equals 15 residues. The V gene's germline CDR1 is MDHEN and CDR2 SYDVKM. The V and J ends lost 7 bases and 1 base respectively, with 13 bases between them.

This clonotype was recorded at least ten times. The chain is built from TRBV5-1 and TRBJ2-5, with 7 bases identical to TRBD2. Germline CDR1 reads SGHRS; CDR2 reads YFSETQ. J was trimmed by 4 bases and V by 0 bases; bases with no gene match: 3. This CDR3 contains 14 residues. The CDR3 nucleotides are TGCGCCAGCAGCTTGGATTCGGGGGGAGAGACCCAGTACTTC. Amino acids: CASSLDSGGETQYF.

In its sample, this clonotype was seen many times. The J gene is TRBJ2-5, the V gene TRBV28; 10 bases map to TRBD2. The CDR3 has 17 residues. J gave up 5 bases and V 2 bases, and 11 bases lay outside the gene matches. In germline, CDR1 is MDHEN, CDR2 SYDVKM. CDR3 DNA: TGTGCCAGCAGTTTAACAGCGGGAGGGCAATGGATGGAGACCCAGTACTTC. Translating it yields CASSLTAGGQWMETQYF. Together with reference TRBV28 and TRBJ2-5, the CDR3 gives the full variable domain: DVKVTQSSRYLVKRTGEKVFLECVQDMDHENMFWYRQDPGLGLRLIYFSYDVKMKEKGDIPEGYSVSREKKERFSLILESASTNQTSMYLCASSLTAGGQWMETQYFGPGTRLLVL.

This clonotype occurred a few times. The rearrangement links TRBV9 to TRBJ2-2; D unclear. Trimming shortened V by 4 bases and J by 5 bases, and 15 bases separated the two germline ends. The germline gives CDR1 SGDLS, CDR2 YYNGEE. This CDR3 is 15 amino acids long. This CDR3 is CASSPDPHQTGELFF. CDR3 DNA: TGTGCCAGCAGCCCAGACCCACACCAAACCGGGGAGCTGTTTTTT.

This clonotype has ten or more counts. The chain has TRBV20-1 and TRBJ2-7; TRBD2 aligns across 8 bases. The CDR3 sequence is 15 residues long. The V and J ends lost 1 base and 3 bases, in that order; junction bases with no gene match: 8. CDR1 is DFQATT and CDR2 is SNEGSKA in the germline V gene (reference sequence). The DNA of the CDR3 is TGCAGTGCTAGAGTGGGTACTAGCGGACACTACGAGCAGTACTTC. Translated, it gives CSARVGTSGHYEQYF.

In nucleotides, the CDR3 is TGTGCCAGCAGCCTGGGGGGCTGGGCTGAAGCTTTCTTT. This codes for CASSLGGWAEAFF. The chain recombines TRBV3-1 with TRBJ1-1, with TRBD1 as a possible D gene (6 bases). This CDR3 has 13 amino acids. Germline V CDR1 and CDR2: LGHDT, YNNKEL (reference sequence). Deletions cut 4 bases from V and 6 bases from J, with 12 bases between.

This clonotype was picked up many times. J is TRBJ1-6 and V is TRBV30; D gene uncertain. In germline, CDR1 is GTSNPN, CDR2 SVGIG (reference sequence). The CDR3 has 13 amino acids. V was clipped by 3 bases and J by 5 bases, with 8 bases between them. Here the CDR3 DNA reads TGTGCCTGGAGCGAGGGAAATAATTCACCCCTCCACTTT. As protein: CAWSEGNNSPLHF.

This clonotype was counted ten times or more. The V gene is TRBV6-1, the J gene TRBJ2-3; 8 bases line up with TRBD2. The ends lost 5 bases at V and 3 bases at J; junction bases unmatched: 10. The CDR3 contains 16 residues. Per the germline V gene, CDR1 is MNHNS and CDR2 is SASEGT. The CDR3 protein is CASSSISGSETDTQYF. The CDR3 DNA reads TGTGCCAGCAGTTCGATAAGCGGGAGTGAGACAGATACGCAGTATTTT.

The sample holds many counts of this clonotype. V and J are TRBV12-3 or TRBV12-4 and TRBJ1-5; 7 bases align to TRBD1. The V gene end was trimmed by 7 bases and the J gene end by 6 bases; junction bases not matched to a gene: 6. This CDR3 region has 13 residues. CDR3 region: CASTQGNGQPQHF. CDR3 nucleotides: TGTGCCAGCACACAGGGGAACGGTCAGCCCCAGCATTTT.

The chain joins TRBV2 to TRBJ2-5; either TRBD1 or TRBD2 may supply D (6 bases each). The CDR3 covers 15 residues. V lost 6 bases, J lost 5 bases, and 19 bases lay in between. Per germline, CDR1 SNHLY and CDR2 FYNNEI. The DNA for the CDR3 is TGTGCCAGCAGCCCCCAGTTGGGGGGCAGGGAGACCCAGTACTTC. As protein: CASSPQLGGRETQYF. The complete variable domain, with remaining parts taken from reference TRBV2 and TRBJ2-5, reads EPEVTQTPSHQVTQMGQEVILRCVPISNHLYFYWYRQILGQKVEFLVSFYNNEISEKSEIFDDQFSVERPDGSNFTLKIRSTKLEDSAMYFCASSPQLGGRETQYFGPGTRLLVL.

This CDR3 reads CASSYSIGGETQYF. As DNA, the CDR3 is TGTGCCAGCAGTTACTCGATTGGGGGAGAGACCCAGTACTTC. This sequence joins TRBV6-2 or TRBV6-3 and TRBJ2-5, with D perhaps TRBD1 or TRBD2 (5 bases each). Per germline, CDR1 MNHEY and CDR2 SVGEGT. The CDR3 extends over 14 amino acids. The ends were cut back, 0 bases at V and 4 bases at J, with 9 bases in the middle.

This clonotype was counted many times. This chain uses TRBV7-8 with TRBJ2-5; 8 bases match TRBD1. CDR1 SGHVS and CDR2 FQNEAQ come from the germline V gene. The CDR3 totals 15 residues. V lost 5 bases to trimming and J lost 0 bases; unmatched junction nucleotides: 5. DNA of the CDR3: TGTGCCAGCAGCCAGTTGACAGGGGACCAAGAGACCCAGTACTTC. It translates to CASSQLTGDQETQYF.

This clonotype has at least ten counts. The chain employs TRBV7-6 and TRBJ2-1; D may correspond to TRBD1 or TRBD2 (7 bases each). V was clipped by 3 bases and J by 0 bases, with 12 bases between them. CDR3 length: 16 amino acids. Germline assignment: CDR1 SGHVS and CDR2 FNYEAQ. The CDR3 DNA follows: TGTGCCAGCAGCTTTCAGGGGGACTACTCCTACAATGAGCAGTTCTTC. This translates into CASSFQGDYSYNEQFF. The full variable domain, in which reference TRBV7-6 and TRBJ2-1 provide the parts outside the CDR3, is GAGVSQSPRYKVTKRGQDVALRCDPISGHVSLYWYRQALGQGPEFLTYFNYEAQQDKSGLPNDRFSAERPEGSISTLTIQRTEQRDSAMYRCASSFQGDYSYNEQFFGPGTRLTVL.

This clonotype was counted only a few times. The chain links TRBV6-1 to TRBJ2-2, with a possible D match to TRBD2 (6 bases). With 4 bases removed from V and 3 bases from J, the gap between germline ends came to 9 bases. Germline loops: CDR1 MNHNS, CDR2 SASEGT. The CDR3 consists of 14 residues. This CDR3 is CASSVREYTGELFF. The CDR3 bases are TGTGCCAGCAGTGTTCGGGAGTACACCGGGGAGCTGTTTTTT.

This clonotype came up many times. The rearrangement uses TRBV2 and TRBJ2-1; D may match TRBD1 or TRBD2 (5 bases each). V shed 0 bases and J shed 10 bases, with 10 bases lying between them. This CDR3 spans 13 amino acids. The germline V gene has CDR1 SNHLY and CDR2 FYNNEI. CDR3 DNA sequence: TGTGCCAGCAGTGAAGCGGCAAGGGACGAGCAGTTCTTC. Amino acid sequence: CASSEAARDEQFF.

Points on this clonotype: Mismatch with germline at one junction end may stem from a read error. The chain employs TRBV11-3 and TRBJ2-1; D assignment may be TRBD1 or TRBD2 (5 bases each). CDR1 SGHNT and CDR2 YENEEA come from the germline V gene. The length of the CDR3 is 14 residues. The CDR3 spells CATSKLRDRNEQFF. CDR3 DNA: TGTGCCACCAGCAAACTCCGGGACCGCAATGAGCAGTTCTTC.

This clonotype was seen a handful of times. V usage is TRBV28 and J usage is TRBJ2-6, with D maybe TRBD2 (6 bases). Germline V gene data show CDR1 as MDHEN and CDR2 as SYDVKM. V dropped 3 bases and J dropped 3 bases, with 6 bases sitting between them. CDR3 length: 14 amino acids. The CDR3 sequence is CASSLGGGANVLTF. The CDR3, as DNA: TGTGCCAGCAGTTTGGGGGGTGGGGCCAACGTCCTGACTTTC.

This clonotype occurred a few times. V gene TRBV11-2 combines with J gene TRBJ2-2, with unresolved D. V lost 0 bases to trimming and J lost 5 bases, with 4 bases between them. In germline, CDR1 is SGHAT, CDR2 FQNNGV. The CDR3 consists of 13 residues. This CDR3 reads CASSLDRTGELFF. DNA of the CDR3: TGTGCCAGCAGCTTAGACCGAACCGGGGAGCTGTTTTTT.

This clonotype has only a few counts. The chain combines TRBV5-5 with TRBJ2-5; 7 bases are shared with TRBD1. CDR1 and CDR2 from the germline V gene are SGHKS and YYEKEE (reference sequence). Trimming took 2 bases from V and 5 from J; bases not matched to a gene: 9. This CDR3 has 15 amino acids. Here the CDR3 reads CASSLGRQGWETQYF. The CDR3 DNA is TGTGCCAGCAGCTTAGGACGACAGGGATGGGAGACCCAGTACTTC.